These T cell receptor beta chains were read from a single sample in a study of brain T cells in children with intractable seizures. Clones were sequenced by immunoSEQ multiplex PCR, and TCRdb holds only the in-frame ones, with some missing. The sample has 95,000 to 120,000 clones, 90% to 95% seen once. The source was peripheral blood, collected at surgery. These receptors were collected from a boy under two years old with hemimegalencephaly and intractable seizures. CDR3s include the opening cysteine and the closing phenylalanine or tryptophan. D genes are given only for firm matches.

V gene	D gene	J gene	CDR3 DNA	CDR3 protein
TRBV28	TRBD2	TRBJ2-3	TGTGCCAGCAGTCCAGCGGGAGGCACTCCCAGGTATTTT	CASSPAGGTPRYF
TRBV2	TRBD1	TRBJ1-5	TGTGCCAGCAGTGATTCGGCGATTCCCATGACAGGGTACAATCAGCCCCAGCATTTT	CASSDSAIPMTGYNQPQHF
TRBV2	TRBD1	TRBJ2-7	TGTGCCAGCAGTGAAAGGGGGGACAGGGGAGCCTACGAGCAGTACTTC	CASSERGDRGAYEQYF
TRBV7-3	TRBD2	TRBJ2-3	TGTGCCAGCAGCTTAGGCCTAGCGGGAACGGATACGCAGTATTTT	CASSLGLAGTDTQYF
TRBV4-3	TRBD2	TRBJ2-1	TGCGCCAGCAGCCCCGGACTAGCGAACAATGAGCAGTTCTTC	CASSPGLANNEQFF
TRBV7-9	-	TRBJ2-7	TGTGCCAGCAGCTTAGCGCTAGGGGTAGACGAGCAGTACTTC	CASSLALGVDEQYF
TRBV7-8	-	TRBJ2-5	TGTGCCAGCAGCTTAATGTCTAGGAAGACCCAGTACTTC	CASSLMSRKTQYF
TRBV7-3	TRBD1	TRBJ1-1	TGTGCCAGCAGCTCCCAACAGGGGGCGAACACTGAAGCTTTCTTT	CASSSQQGANTEAFF
TRBV6-5	TRBD2	TRBJ2-3	TGTGCCAGCACGTTCGGGAGGTGGGTAGATACGCAGTATTTT	CASTFGRWVDTQYF
TRBV11-2	TRBD1	TRBJ2-7	TGTGCCAGCAGCTCAGCGGGACAGGGGGCTTTGACCTACGAGCAGTACTTC	CASSSAGQGALTYEQYF
TRBV18	TRBD1	TRBJ1-6	TGTGCCAGCTCACCACCGGGACAGGCGAATTCACCCCTCCACTTT	CASSPPGQANSPLHF
TRBV10-3	-	TRBJ2-3	TGTGCCATCAGTGCGGGAGATACGCAGTATTTT	CAISAGDTQYF
TRBV28	-	TRBJ2-2	TGTGCCAGCAGTTTATTAGCAATGGGAGGCGGGGAGCTGTTTTTT	CASSLLAMGGGELFF
TRBV29-1	-	TRBJ1-2	TGCAGCGTAGTAACACCTAACTATGGCTACACCTTC	CSVVTPNYGYTF
TRBV28	-	TRBJ2-3	TGTGCCAGCAGTTTCGGCGGACACAGCACAGATACGCAGTATTTT	CASSFGGHSTDTQYF
TRBV10-1	-	TRBJ1-6	TGCGCCAGCAGTGAGTCTTTTGGGATTAATTCACCCCTCCACTTT	CASSESFGINSPLHF
TRBV30	-	TRBJ1-2	TGTGCCTGGATGGGGGGACCCAACGGGGGCTACACCTTC	CAWMGGPNGGYTF
TRBV11-2	-	TRBJ2-1	TGTGCCAGCAGCTCGCTTCAAGATCCGAGCAATGAGCAGTTCTTC	CASSSLQDPSNEQFF
TRBV6-5	-	TRBJ2-5	TGTGCCAGCAGTTACTCGGGGCTCGGGGAGACCCAGTACTTC	CASSYSGLGETQYF
TRBV15	-	TRBJ1-1	TGTGCCACCAGCAGAGATGTCAGGAGGAACACTGAAGCTTTCTTT	CATSRDVRRNTEAFF